This passage covers 30 T cell receptor beta chains from one sample sequenced in a study of memory CD4+ T cells and cytomegalovirus serostatus. Single viable CD3+CD4+CD8-CD45RO+ cells were sorted as the memory CD4+ T cells. Profiling relied on immunoSEQ multiplex PCR, and the TCRdb table lists in-frame clones only, not all of them. Among 35,000 to 50,000 clones listed, 65% to 85% were seen once. The sequenced sample was memory CD4+ T cells from blood. Source of these receptors: an adult in good health and CMV-seronegative.

This chain joins TRBV2 and TRBJ1-6; 8 nucleotides align to TRBD1. The ends lost 6 bases at V and 9 bases at J; junction bases unmatched: 10. Germline V gives CDR1 SNHLY, CDR2 FYNNEI. The CDR3 has 15 amino acids. The CDR3: CASSPTGAGGSPLHF. The CDR3 bases are TGTGCCAGCAGCCCGACAGGGGCTGGGGGTTCACCCCTCCACTTT.

The chain employs TRBV5-4 and TRBJ2-1, with 9 bases fitting TRBD2. This CDR3 comprises 15 residues. The germline CDR1 and CDR2 sequences are SGHNT and YYREEE (reference sequence). The J segment lost 9 bases and the V segment lost 5 bases, leaving 12 bases of the junction unmatched. In DNA form, the CDR3 reads TGTGCCAGCAGTCATCAGCGGGGGGAAAGTTCTGAGCAGTTCTTC. Translation: CASSHQRGESSEQFF.

The chain carries TRBV27 and TRBJ2-7, with a possible D match to TRBD2 (6 bases). Trimming took 8 bases from V and 0 from J, leaving 11 bases between them. The CDR3 loop spans 13 amino acids. Per the germline V gene, CDR1 is MNHEY and CDR2 is SMNVEV (reference sequence). The CDR3 loop reads CASRRGSSYEQYF. The CDR3, as DNA: TGTGCCAGCCGACGGGGGAGCTCCTACGAGCAGTACTTC.

A word on this clone: At one end the junction does not follow the germline gene, possibly because of a read error. The CDR3 here is CSAVLVGNSAF. CDR3 sequence (DNA): TGCAGTGCTGTGCTGGTAGGGAACAGCGCATTC. The chain combines TRBV20-1 with TRBJ1-2, with D hard to call. The CDR3 is 11 residues long. Germline CDR1 is DFQATT and CDR2 is SNEGSKA (reference sequence).

The chain recombines TRBV5-4 with TRBJ2-5; D gene uncertain. Looked up from germline, CDR1 is SGHNT and CDR2 is YYREEE (reference sequence). This CDR3 spans 15 amino acids. Trimming shortened V by 3 bases and J by 2 bases, and 14 bases separated the two germline ends. CDR3 protein: CASSSGYAQQETQYF. The CDR3 bases are TGTGCCAGCAGCTCTGGATATGCCCAACAAGAGACCCAGTACTTC.

The chain links TRBV18 to TRBJ1-5; D gene ambiguous. Germline V gene lookup returns CDR1 KGHSH and CDR2 LQKENI. Trimming cost V 5 bases and J 4 bases, with 15 bases left between them. The CDR3 is 15 amino acids. CDR3 in DNA: TGTGCCAGCTCAACAAACGGGGTACCTAATCAGCCCCAGCATTTT. This translates into CASSTNGVPNQPQHF. The variable domain in full, with the rest retrieved from reference TRBV18 and TRBJ1-5, is NAGVMQNPRHLVRRRGQEARLRCSPMKGHSHVYWYRQLPEEGLKFMVYLQKENIIDESGMPKERFSAEFPKEGPSILRIQQVVRGDSAAYFCASSTNGVPNQPQHFGDGTRLSIL.

Remarks on this clone: Sequence at one end of the junction differs from germline and may be a read error. The rearrangement links TRBV2 to TRBJ2-7; D is unresolved. The germline CDR1 and CDR2 sequences are SNHLY and FYNNEI. The CDR3 is 11 residues long. The CDR3: CASSGTIQGNF. As DNA, the CDR3 is TGTGCCAGCAGTGGAACAATTCAAGGTAACTTC.

The chain recombines TRBV19 with TRBJ1-1, with TRBD1 as a possible D gene (5 bases). Trimming cost V 7 bases and J 1 base, with 22 bases left between them. Germline loops: CDR1 LNHDA, CDR2 SQIVND (reference sequence). The CDR3 totals 17 residues. The DNA of the CDR3 is TGTGCCAGTACCTCATGGGACCGATTCCTGGGGAACACTGAAGCTTTCTTT. Amino acid sequence: CASTSWDRFLGNTEAFF. Filled out from reference TRBV19 and TRBJ1-1, the complete variable domain reads DGGITQSPKYLFRKEGQNVTLSCEQNLNHDAMYWYRQDPGQGLRLIYYSQIVNDFQKGDIAEGYSVSREKKESFPLTVTSAQKNPTAFYLCASTSWDRFLGNTEAFFGQGTRLTVV.

J is TRBJ1-3 and V is TRBV4-1; TRBD1 might be the D (6 bases). Germline V gene lookup returns CDR1 MGHRA and CDR2 YSYEKL. Trimming pared 0 bases from V and 4 bases from J, leaving 13 bases between. The CDR3 runs to 16 residues. The CDR3 nucleotides are TGCGCCAGCAGCCAAGATCTAGGGGGATCCGGAAACACCATATATTTT. It yields the protein CASSQDLGGSGNTIYF.

The rearrangement uses TRBV5-1 and TRBJ1-3; the match to TRBD1 covers 8 bases. This CDR3 region has 17 residues. Germline V gene sequence: CDR1 SGHRS, CDR2 YFSETQ. The ends lost 4 bases at V and 1 base at J; junction bases unmatched: 10. CDR3 sequence (DNA): TGCGCCAGCAGCCTGGAGACAGGGGCGGGATCTGGAAACACCATATATTTT. This gives the protein CASSLETGAGSGNTIYF.

This chain links TRBV5-6 with TRBJ1-2, with D unclear. This CDR3 spans 17 amino acids. Germline CDR1 and CDR2: SGHDT and YYEEEE. V was trimmed by 7 bases and J by 2 bases, leaving 24 bases between them. The CDR3 DNA is TGTGCCAGCCCCTACCGGGCCTCGGTTGAGTTCAACTATGGCTACACCTTC. Protein product: CASPYRASVEFNYGYTF.

This rearrangement joins TRBV19 to TRBJ1-2; 8 nucleotides match TRBD1. The germline CDR1 and CDR2 sequences are LNHDA and SQIVND (reference sequence). V was clipped by 7 bases and J by 8 bases; unmatched bases: 15. This CDR3 contains 15 residues. The CDR3 nucleotides read TGTGCCAGTAACCTCGCAGGGGGCCTTTCTAAGGGCTACACCTTC. This translates into CASNLAGGLSKGYTF. Looking up the rest from reference TRBV19 and TRBJ1-2 gives the full variable domain: DGGITQSPKYLFRKEGQNVTLSCEQNLNHDAMYWYRQDPGQGLRLIYYSQIVNDFQKGDIAEGYSVSREKKESFPLTVTSAQKNPTAFYLCASNLAGGLSKGYTFGSGTRLTVV.

This chain uses TRBV5-4 with TRBJ1-2; 8 bases agree with TRBD1. The trim removed 2 bases at V and 7 bases at J, leaving 10 bases unmatched. Germline loops: CDR1 SGHNT, CDR2 YYREEE (reference sequence). The CDR3 runs to 15 residues. CDR3 in DNA: TGTGCCAGCAGCTTAGGACAGGGCAGCAGGGGTGGCTACACCTTC. It translates to CASSLGQGSRGGYTF.

The V call is TRBV5-1, the J call TRBJ1-1, with D uncertain. V lost 5 bases and J 1 base, leaving 12 bases between the germline ends. Germline CDR1 SGHRS, CDR2 YFSETQ. CDR3 length: 14 amino acids. The CDR3: CASSLKGGNTEAFF. Written as DNA, the CDR3 is TGCGCCAGCAGTTTGAAGGGCGGGAACACTGAAGCTTTCTTT.

The V gene is TRBV29-1, the J gene TRBJ2-4; possibly TRBD1 or TRBD2 for D (5 bases each). V lost 3 bases and J 3 bases, leaving 9 bases between the germline ends. The CDR3 runs 13 residues. CDR1 and CDR2 from the germline V gene are SQVTM and ANQGSEA. The CDR3 DNA is TGCAGCGTTGATGACAGCGGCAAAAACATTCAGTACTTC. It translates to CSVDDSGKNIQYF.

The rearrangement uses TRBV2 and TRBJ1-6; 9 bases agree with TRBD1. Per the germline V gene, CDR1 is SNHLY and CDR2 is FYNNEI. Trimming cost V 5 bases and J 6 bases; bases outside gene matches: 5. This CDR3 has 15 amino acids. CDR3 residues: CASSITGGTNSPLHF. For the CDR3, the DNA is TGTGCCAGCAGTATAACAGGGGGCACTAATTCACCCCTCCACTTT.

The rearrangement joins TRBV5-4 to TRBJ2-2; tentative D call: TRBD2 (5 bases). The CDR3 is made up of 13 amino acids. Per germline, CDR1 SGHNT and CDR2 YYREEE (reference sequence). Deletions cut 4 bases from V and 5 bases from J, with 9 bases between. CDR3 sequence: CASSEGWTGELFF. The CDR3 nucleotides are TGTGCCAGCAGCGAGGGTTGGACCGGGGAGCTGTTTTTT. The variable domain in full, with the rest retrieved from reference TRBV5-4 and TRBJ2-2, is ETGVTQSPTHLIKTRGQQVTLRCSSQSGHNTVSWYQQALGQGPQFIFQYYREEENGRGNFPPRFSGLQFPNYSSELNVNALELDDSALYLCASSEGWTGELFFGEGSRLTVL.

V and J are TRBV5-6 and TRBJ1-4; D is possibly TRBD1 (5 bases). The germline gives CDR1 SGHDT, CDR2 YYEEEE. This CDR3 region has 16 residues. The germline V and J ends were trimmed by 6 bases and 8 bases, with 23 bases remaining between them. The CDR3 region has the DNA TGTGCCAGCACCCGCTTAGTGGGGCCGGTCGAGGAAAAACTGTTTTTT. Its translation: CASTRLVGPVEEKLFF.

This chain joins TRBV7-2 and TRBJ2-3; D gene unclear. The CDR3 totals 13 residues. CDR1 is SGHTA and CDR2 is FQGNSA in the germline V gene. Trimming cost V 5 bases and J 4 bases, with 10 bases left between them. The CDR3 DNA reads as TGTGCCAGCAGCCCTTGGAACCCAGATACGCAGTATTTT. Translated, it gives CASSPWNPDTQYF.

The chain uses TRBV19 and TRBJ1-6; unclear D gene. The CDR3 has 15 amino acids. The ends were cut back, 3 bases at V and 2 bases at J, with 8 bases in the middle. Germline CDR1 and CDR2: LNHDA and SQIVND (reference sequence). The CDR3 DNA reads TGTGCCAGTAGTATGGGTCAGCCCTATAATTCACCCCTCCACTTT. Translating gives CASSMGQPYNSPLHF.

A single count supports this clone. The rearrangement links TRBV4-2 to TRBJ1-1; 9 bases are a match to TRBD1. Trimming at V came to 5 bases and at J to 0 bases, leaving 10 bases not matched to a gene. This CDR3 has 17 residues. The germline V gene encodes CDR1 LGHNA and CDR2 YNFKEQ. The CDR3 is CASSGQGIRLVNTEAFF. CDR3 bases: TGTGCCAGCAGCGGACAGGGGATCCGTCTTGTGAACACTGAAGCTTTCTTT.

The genes are TRBV5-5 and TRBJ2-5; D gene unclear. The CDR3 has 14 residues. The germline CDR1 and CDR2 sequences are SGHKS and YYEKEE (reference sequence). V dropped 5 bases and J dropped 7 bases, with 18 bases sitting between them. The CDR3 coding sequence is TGTGCCAGCAGTTCAACCCCGGTCGTGTCGACCCAGTACTTC. Its protein product is CASSSTPVVSTQYF.

This chain links TRBV10-1 with TRBJ2-3; no definite D call. The CDR3 has 15 residues. The V gene lost 0 bases and the J gene lost 2 bases, with 9 bases spanning the gap. Germline V CDR1 and CDR2: WNHNN, SYGVQD (reference sequence). CDR3 region: CASSESSRVTDTQYF. The CDR3 coding sequence is TGCGCCAGCAGTGAGTCCAGTAGAGTCACAGATACGCAGTATTTT.

This clone was detected only a few times. V usage is TRBV7-9 and J usage is TRBJ2-7, with no clear D. The CDR3 covers 16 residues. Germline CDR1 reads SEHNR; CDR2 reads FQNEAQ (reference sequence). The V and J ends lost 5 bases and 2 bases respectively, with 19 bases between them. The CDR3 DNA reads TGTGCCAGCAGCCCCCCCCTTCGGGTAGGCCCCTACGAGCAGTACTTC. It translates to CASSPPLRVGPYEQYF. The complete variable domain, with remaining parts taken from reference TRBV7-9 and TRBJ2-7, reads DTGVSQNPRHKITKRGQNVTFRCDPISEHNRLYWYRQTLGQGPEFLTYFQNEAQLEKSRLLSDRFSAERPKGSFSTLEIQRTEQGDSAMYLCASSPPLRVGPYEQYFGPGTRLTVT.

This clone was seen a handful of times. The J gene is TRBJ1-1, the V gene TRBV4-1, with D hard to call. Germline V gene lookup returns CDR1 MGHRA and CDR2 YSYEKL. The V and J ends lost 1 base and 6 bases respectively, with 12 bases between them. The CDR3 is made up of 14 amino acids. CDR3 loop: CASSQANRAAEAFF. The CDR3 coding sequence is TGCGCCAGCAGCCAAGCTAATCGGGCGGCTGAAGCTTTCTTT.

The chain carries TRBV9 and TRBJ1-3; D remains unclear. Per germline, CDR1 SGDLS and CDR2 YYNGEE. CDR3 length equals 18 residues. The V end lost 3 bases, the J end lost 5 bases, and 24 bases lay between the germline ends. CDR3 residues: CASSAPLGSLQDRNTIYF. Here the CDR3 DNA reads TGTGCCAGCAGCGCTCCACTTGGGAGCCTTCAGGATAGAAACACCATATATTTT.

A note on this clone: A much larger clone lies one base from this, so it may be a read error. The same CDR3 can be traced to other DNA sequences in this sample. The chain recombines TRBV5-1 with TRBJ2-7, with D possibly being TRBD2 (5 bases). Per the germline V gene, CDR1 is SGHRS and CDR2 is YFSETQ. V lost 4 bases, J lost 2 bases, and 7 bases lay in between. The length of the CDR3 is 12 residues. The CDR3 loop reads CASSRGTYEQYF. The CDR3 nucleotides read TGCGCCAGCAGCCGAGGGACCTACGAGCAGTACTTC.

This clone has more than one count but fewer than ten. The rearrangement uses TRBV11-2 and TRBJ2-2, with TRBD2 matching 11 bases. Germline V gene sequence: CDR1 SGHAT, CDR2 FQNNGV. The trim removed 2 bases at V and 1 base at J, leaving 0 bases unmatched. The CDR3 runs to 16 residues. Here the CDR3 reads CASSLLAGGNTGELFF. Written as DNA, the CDR3 is TGTGCCAGCAGCTTACTAGCGGGGGGGAACACCGGGGAGCTGTTTTTT.

The V call is TRBV29-1, the J call TRBJ1-3; D not resolved. Trimming left V 4 bases short and J 4 bases short, with 8 bases between. The CDR3 is 12 residues long. CDR1 and CDR2 from the germline V gene are SQVTM and ANQGSEA. CDR3 nucleotide sequence: TGCAGCGTTGTAATCAGGGGAAACACCATATATTTT. Its protein product is CSVVIRGNTIYF.

The chain combines TRBV4-1 with TRBJ2-4; D gene uncertain. V was shortened by 0 bases and J by 1 base, with 10 bases between the two germline ends. The CDR3 contains 16 residues. Germline CDR1 and CDR2: MGHRA and YSYEKL. The CDR3 DNA follows: TGCGCCAGCAGCCAAGATTACAGTCGGGCCAAAAACATTCAGTACTTC. It yields the protein CASSQDYSRAKNIQYF.